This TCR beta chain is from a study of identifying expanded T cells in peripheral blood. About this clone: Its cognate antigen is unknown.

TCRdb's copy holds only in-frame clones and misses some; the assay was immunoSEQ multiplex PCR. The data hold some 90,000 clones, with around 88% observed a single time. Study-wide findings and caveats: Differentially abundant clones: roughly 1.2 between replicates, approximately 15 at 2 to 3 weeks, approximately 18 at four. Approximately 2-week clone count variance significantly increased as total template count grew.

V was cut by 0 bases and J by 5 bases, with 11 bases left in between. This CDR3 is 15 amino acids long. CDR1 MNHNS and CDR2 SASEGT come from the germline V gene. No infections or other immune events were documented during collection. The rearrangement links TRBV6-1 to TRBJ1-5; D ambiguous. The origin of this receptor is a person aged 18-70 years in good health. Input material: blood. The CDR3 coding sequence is TGTGCCAGCAGTGAAGCGGTTCAGTTTCATCAGCCCCAGCATTTT. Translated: CASSEAVQFHQPQHF.